These 10 T cell receptor beta chains were all obtained from the same sample, sequenced in a study of blood T cell repertoires in COVID-19. TCRdb's table, derived via immunoSEQ multiplex PCR, lists solely in-frame clones and lacks some. The table has 250,000 to 300,000 clones, 75% to 90% seen once; the top ten hold roughly 10%. The sequenced material came from peripheral blood. The receptor source for this set is an older woman with COVID-19, enrolled during active disease.

The chain combines TRBV5-1 with TRBJ1-2, with no clear D. V lost 0 bases and J lost 2, with 11 bases in between. The CDR3 has 15 residues. CDR1 is SGHRS and CDR2 is YFSETQ in the germline V gene. The DNA for the CDR3 is TGCGCCAGCAGCTTGGTTCTAAATGCCAACTATGGCTACACCTTC. Translation gives CASSLVLNANYGYTF.

V is TRBV3-1 (or the pseudogene TRBV3-2) and J is TRBJ2-2; TRBD1 matches at 9 bases. CDR1 and CDR2 from the germline V gene are LGHDT and YNNKEL (reference sequence). The V segment lost 4 bases and the J segment 5 bases; nucleotides outside the gene matches: 5. The CDR3 is 15 residues long. This CDR3 reads CASSRDRVETGELFF. CDR3 sequence (DNA): TGTGCCAGCAGCCGGGACAGGGTGGAAACCGGGGAGCTGTTTTTT.

This chain connects TRBV4-1 to TRBJ2-7; D gene uncertain. This CDR3 comprises 15 residues. Trimming took 0 bases from V and 0 from J, leaving 9 bases between them. CDR1 is MGHRA, CDR2 YSYEKL, per germline. The CDR3 protein is CASSQEETRSYEQYF. CDR3 coding DNA: TGCGCCAGCAGCCAAGAAGAGACTCGCTCCTACGAGCAGTACTTC.

The chain joins TRBV19 to TRBJ1-2, with TRBD1 identical over 7 bases. The CDR3 covers 15 residues. Germline trimming cut 4 bases from V and 3 bases from J; bases unmatched to any gene: 8. From germline, CDR1 is LNHDA and CDR2 SQIVND (reference sequence). The CDR3 here is CASSTETGNYYGYTF. DNA of the CDR3: TGTGCCAGTAGTACGGAGACAGGGAATTACTATGGCTACACCTTC.

The chain carries TRBV19 and TRBJ1-5; possibly TRBD1 for D (6 bases). Trimming took off 5 bases at V and 7 bases at J, with 24 bases between the two ends. The CDR3 runs to 17 residues. Germline V gene data show CDR1 as LNHDA and CDR2 as SQIVND (reference sequence). Here the CDR3 reads CASSQRGGHGKEQPQHF. CDR3 coding DNA: TGTGCCAGTAGTCAAAGGGGGGGACACGGAAAGGAACAGCCCCAGCATTTT.

This chain joins TRBV30 and TRBJ2-2, with TRBD2 matching over 14 bases. Germline loops: CDR1 GTSNPN, CDR2 SVGIG (reference sequence). With V trimmed by 2 bases and J by 6 bases, 5 bases remained unmatched. This CDR3 has 16 residues. This chain's CDR3 is CAWSRGLAGEAGELFF. Written as DNA, the CDR3 is TGTGCCTGGAGTAGGGGACTAGCGGGAGAGGCCGGGGAGCTGTTTTTT.

V gene TRBV19 combines with J gene TRBJ1-5; D unresolved. CDR1 is LNHDA and CDR2 is SQIVND in the germline V gene (reference sequence). The CDR3 sequence is 13 residues long. Trimming left V 3 bases short and J 5 bases short, with 8 bases between. DNA of the CDR3: TGTGCCAGTAGTATCCTTACAGATCAGCCCCAGCATTTT. Its protein is CASSILTDQPQHF.

The chain employs TRBV27 and TRBJ1-6; 9 bases fit TRBD1. The junction had 14 bases not matched to a gene; V was cut back by 6 bases and J by 8 bases. The CDR3 runs 17 residues. Germline V gene lookup returns CDR1 MNHEY and CDR2 SMNVEV (reference sequence). CDR3 residues: CASSPDRGAIWDSPLHF. CDR3 coding DNA: TGTGCCAGCAGCCCGGACAGGGGAGCGATTTGGGATTCACCCCTCCACTTT.

V gene TRBV28 combines with J gene TRBJ2-1; 11 bases line up with TRBD2. The CDR3 has 15 amino acids. Germline CDR1 and CDR2: MDHEN and SYDVKM. V lost 6 bases and J lost 5; bases outside the gene matches: 6. The CDR3 reads CASSLSGRAHNEQFF. In nucleotides, the CDR3 is TGTGCCAGCAGCCTTAGCGGGAGGGCACACAATGAGCAGTTCTTC.

The chain joins TRBV3-1 (or the pseudogene TRBV3-2) to TRBJ1-2; TRBD1 agrees at 7 bases. This CDR3 has 16 residues. V was pared by 3 bases and J by 4 bases, with 11 bases of the junction left unmatched. Germline V gives CDR1 LGHDT, CDR2 YNNKEL (reference sequence). CDR3 nucleotides: TGTGCCAGCAGCCATCAGATTAGGGGGCCCCTCTATGGCTACACCTTC. This encodes CASSHQIRGPLYGYTF.